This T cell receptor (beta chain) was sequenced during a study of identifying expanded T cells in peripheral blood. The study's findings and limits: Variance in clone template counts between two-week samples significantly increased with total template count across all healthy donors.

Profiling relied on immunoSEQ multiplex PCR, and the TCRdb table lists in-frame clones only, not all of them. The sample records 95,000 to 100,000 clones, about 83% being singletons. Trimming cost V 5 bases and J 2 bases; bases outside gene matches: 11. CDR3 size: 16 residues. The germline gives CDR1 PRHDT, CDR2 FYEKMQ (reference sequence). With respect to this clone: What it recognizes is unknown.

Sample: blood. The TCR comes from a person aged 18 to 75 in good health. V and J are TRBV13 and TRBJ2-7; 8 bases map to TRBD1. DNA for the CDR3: TGTGCCAGCAGCAACGCAGGGGGCATCATCCCCTACGAGCAGTACTTC. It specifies CASSNAGGIIPYEQYF.